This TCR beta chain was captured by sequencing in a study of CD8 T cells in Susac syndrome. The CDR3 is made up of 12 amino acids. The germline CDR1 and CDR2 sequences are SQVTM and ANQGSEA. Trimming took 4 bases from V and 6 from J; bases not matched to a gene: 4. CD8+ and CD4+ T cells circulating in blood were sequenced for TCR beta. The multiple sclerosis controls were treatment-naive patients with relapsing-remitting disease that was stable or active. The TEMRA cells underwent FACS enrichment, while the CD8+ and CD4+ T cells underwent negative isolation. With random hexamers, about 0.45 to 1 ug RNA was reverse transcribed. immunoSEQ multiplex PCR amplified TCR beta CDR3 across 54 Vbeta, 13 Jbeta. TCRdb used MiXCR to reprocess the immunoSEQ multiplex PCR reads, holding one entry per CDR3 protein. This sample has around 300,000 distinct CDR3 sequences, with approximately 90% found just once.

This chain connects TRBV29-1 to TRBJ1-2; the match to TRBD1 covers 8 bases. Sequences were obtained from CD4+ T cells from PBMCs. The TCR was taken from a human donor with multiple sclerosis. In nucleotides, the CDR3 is TGCAGCGTTGCTCAGGGGGCGCATGGCTACACCTTC. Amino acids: CSVAQGAHGYTF.